This T cell receptor (beta chain) was identified during a study of early T cells in non-severe SARS-CoV-2 infection. General study findings and limits: Missing private and CD4 specificities, VDJdb matching favored anti-spike CD8 responses.

The germline CDR1 and CDR2 sequences are ENHRY and SYGVKD. After removal of 1 base from V and 8 bases from J, the junction contained 5 bases not matched to a gene. The CDR3 length is 14 residues. The protocol attached unique molecular identifiers to individual cDNA molecules. In TCRdb, the 5' RACE reads were re-called with MiXCR into one record per CDR3 protein. Of around 58,000 distinct CDR3 sequences listed, more than 4% are singletons. Note on this clonotype: Its antigen is as yet unknown.

V and J are TRBV10-3 and TRBJ1-1; 9 bases fit TRBD1. This TCR was recovered from an adult who was a healthcare worker with PCR-confirmed SARS-CoV-2 infection or an uninfected control (not recorded which). Sequencing input: whole blood. CDR3 sequence reads: CAISEYTGGAEAFF. CDR3 DNA: TGTGCCATCAGTGAGTATACAGGGGGCGCGGAAGCTTTCTTT.